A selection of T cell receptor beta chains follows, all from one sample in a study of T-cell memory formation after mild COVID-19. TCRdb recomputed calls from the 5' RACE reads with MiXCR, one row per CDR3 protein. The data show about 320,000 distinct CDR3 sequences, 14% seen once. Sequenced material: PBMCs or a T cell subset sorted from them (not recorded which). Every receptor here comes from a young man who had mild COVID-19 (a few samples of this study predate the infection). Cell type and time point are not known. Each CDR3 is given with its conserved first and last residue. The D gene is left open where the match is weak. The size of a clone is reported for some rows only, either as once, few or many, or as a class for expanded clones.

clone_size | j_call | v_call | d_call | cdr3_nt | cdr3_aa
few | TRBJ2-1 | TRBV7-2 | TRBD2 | TGTGCCAGCAGCCCTGGGACTAGCGGGGATAAGCAGTTCTTC | CASSPGTSGDKQFF
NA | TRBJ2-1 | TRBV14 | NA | TGTGCCAGCAGCCACCGGAATTACAATGAGCAGTTCTTC | CASSHRNYNEQFF
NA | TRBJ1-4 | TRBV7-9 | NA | TGTGCCAGCAGCCGGGGGAAGGAAAAACTGTTTTTT | CASSRGKEKLFF
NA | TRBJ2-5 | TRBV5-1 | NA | TGCGCCAGCAGCCGGGGGGCCCCGGGGGAGACCCAGTACTTC | CASSRGAPGETQYF
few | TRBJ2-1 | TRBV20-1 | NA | TGCAGTGCCCCTGGAAGCTCCTACAATGAGCAGTTCTTC | CSAPGSSYNEQFF
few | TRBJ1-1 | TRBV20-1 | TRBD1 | TGCAGTGCTGCCCCCCCGGACAGGGGGAACACTGAAGCTTTCTTT | CSAAPPDRGNTEAFF
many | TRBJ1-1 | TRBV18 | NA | TGTGCCAGCTCACCGACGCAACTGCCAAACACTGAAGCTTTCTTT | CASSPTQLPNTEAFF
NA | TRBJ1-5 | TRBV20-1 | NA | TGCAGTGCTCAGGCGGGGGCGAATCAGCCCCAGCATTTT | CSAQAGANQPQHF
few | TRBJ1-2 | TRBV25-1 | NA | TGTGCCAGCAGTAACACAGGGTTAAATGGCTACACCTTC | CASSNTGLNGYTF
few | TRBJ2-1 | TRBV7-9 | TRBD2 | TGTGCCAGCATCCCGGGGGGGTCCTACAATGAGCAGTTCTTC | CASIPGGSYNEQFF
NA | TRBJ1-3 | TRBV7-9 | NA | TGTGCCAGCAGCCGTTCTCCCGGGTTTCCTGGAAACACCATATATTTT | CASSRSPGFPGNTIYF
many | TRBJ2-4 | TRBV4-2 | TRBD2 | TGTGCCAGCAGCCTAGCGGGGGAAGCCAAAAACATTCAGTACTTC | CASSLAGEAKNIQYF
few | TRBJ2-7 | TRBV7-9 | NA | TGTGCCAGCAGCCACGACGAGGGCGAGCAGTACTTC | CASSHDEGEQYF
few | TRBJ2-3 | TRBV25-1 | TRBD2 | TGTGCCAGCAGCGCCGGGACTAGCGGGGGCCGACAGTATTTT | CASSAGTSGGRQYF
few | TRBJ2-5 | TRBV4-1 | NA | TGCGCCAGCAGCCACCGATCAGGAGGAGGGGAAACAGAGACCCAGTACTTC | CASSHRSGGGETETQYF
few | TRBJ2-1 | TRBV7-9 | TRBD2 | TGTGCCAGCAGCTCGTTCGGGGGGGGTTTCGATGAGCAGTTCTTC | CASSSFGGGFDEQFF
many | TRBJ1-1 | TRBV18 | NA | TGTGCCAGCTCACCACCGATGGAGGGCCGCTACACTGAAGCTTTCTTT | CASSPPMEGRYTEAFF
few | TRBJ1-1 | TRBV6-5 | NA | TGTGCCAGCAGTTACTCAACCACGGCGAACACTGAAGCTTTCTTT | CASSYSTTANTEAFF
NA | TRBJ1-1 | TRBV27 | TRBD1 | TGTGCCAGTGGGACCGGGACAGCTAACACTGAAGCTTTCTTT | CASGTGTANTEAFF
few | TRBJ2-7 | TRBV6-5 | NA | TGTGCCAGCAGTTCGGAGCCATTCTACGAGCAGTACTTC | CASSSEPFYEQYF
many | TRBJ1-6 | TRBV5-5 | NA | TGTGCCAGCGGACCGAATTCACCCCTCCACTTT | CASGPNSPLHF
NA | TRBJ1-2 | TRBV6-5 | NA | TGTGCCAGCAGTCCCGGATTCGCTAACTATGGCTACACCTTC | CASSPGFANYGYTF
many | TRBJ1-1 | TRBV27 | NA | TGTGCCAGCAGTTTGGGTGCAGTGAACACTGAAGCTTTCTTT | CASSLGAVNTEAFF
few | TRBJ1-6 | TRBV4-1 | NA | TGCGCCAGCAGCCACGCACTTGGACCCCTCCACTTT | CASSHALGPLHF
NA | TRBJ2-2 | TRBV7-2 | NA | TGTGCCAGCAGCTTCACTACAGCCGGGGAGCTGTTTTTT | CASSFTTAGELFF
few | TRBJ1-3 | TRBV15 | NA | TGTGCCACCAGTAGACAGCCTGGAAACACCATATATTTT | CATSRQPGNTIYF
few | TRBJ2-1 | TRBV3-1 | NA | TGTGCCAGCAGCCAAGGAGGGGCGGAGCAGTTCTTC | CASSQGGAEQFF
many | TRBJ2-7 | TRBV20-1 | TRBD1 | TGCAGTGCTACCCCTTCGGACAGGGGGCTTGAACCCAACTCCTACGAGCAGTACTTC | CSATPSDRGLEPNSYEQYF
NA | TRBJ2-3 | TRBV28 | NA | TGTGCCAGCAGTTTGGGGGGAAGCCCGAATATTTTC | CASSLGGSPNIF
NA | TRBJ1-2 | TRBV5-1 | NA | TGCGCCAGCAGCTTGGGGGACCTTAACTATGGCTACACCTTC | CASSLGDLNYGYTF
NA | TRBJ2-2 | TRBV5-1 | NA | TGCGCCAGCAGTAGCCCACAGGGAGTTATTCGGGAGCTGTTTTTT | CASSSPQGVIRELFF
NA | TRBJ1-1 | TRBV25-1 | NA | TGTGCCAGCAGTGAAATGGAGGGTAGCACTGAAGCTTTCTTT | CASSEMEGSTEAFF
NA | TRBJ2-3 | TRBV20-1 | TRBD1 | TGCAGTGCTCACCCGGGCGGGACAGGGGGCAGAGTAGATACGCAGTATTTT | CSAHPGGTGGRVDTQYF
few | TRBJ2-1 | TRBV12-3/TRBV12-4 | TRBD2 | TGTGCCACTTCACTCGCCGGGGTAGCGGGGGGCCAGCAGTTCTTC | CATSLAGVAGGQQFF